This T cell receptor beta chain was identified in a study of somatic mutations in cytotoxic T cells in rheumatoid arthritis. The CDR3 has 14 residues. Germline values: CDR1 MGHRA, CDR2 YSYEKL. Trimming took off 2 bases at V and 5 bases at J, with 10 bases between the two ends. This table comes from immunoSEQ multiplex PCR, and its TCRdb copy is limited to in-frame clones, with some not included. This table holds 12,000 to 15,000 clones, approximately 74% found once. The chain carries TRBV4-1 and TRBJ2-1; TRBD1 might be the D (6 bases). Sequencing was performed on CD8+ T cells sorted from blood. The TCR originated in an adult with rheumatoid arthritis. CDR3 sequence reads: CASSQPGQNNEQFF. CDR3 coding DNA: TGCGCCAGCAGCCAACCCGGACAGAACAATGAGCAGTTCTTC.